This TCR beta chain derives from a study of blood T cell repertoires in COVID-19 (dated by TCRdb to the early 2020s). Regarding the research as a whole: Samples from collaborators originated in the United States, Italy and Spain and spanned both the acute and convalescent phases of COVID-19. The material from the prospective study consisted of cDNA or gDNA derived from T cells, B-cell-depleted T cells, or PBMCs. Subjects who had been exposed to COVID-19, were actively infected with it, or had recovered from it provided the deeply sampled blood TCRbeta repertoires that made up the dataset. A freely available public database, intended as a resource for researchers studying the immune response to SARS-CoV-2, is where the repertoires were released. The samples were drawn from the first 160 participants of the ongoing ImmuneRACE study and from 1,254 subjects provided by 6 global collaborators. Sample metadata almost always included a de-identified subject ID, COVID-19 status, age in years and sex. HLA class I and class II types, where available, came from metadata supplied by the sample provider rather than from assay-based typing. Results the study describes overall, beyond this receptor: How much clinical and demographic metadata was included differed by source and by participant, and the metadata was provided uncurated.

On this clone itself: Its antigen target is currently unknown. The input lacks base qualities; no much larger clone sits a single base away.

The immunoSEQ Assay, a bias-controlled multiplex PCR, was used to amplify TCRbeta CDR3 regions from genomic DNA. From the authors' description of their analysis: The number of nucleated cells in each sample was estimated from the amplification of reference gene primers within the assay. Sequence reads were collapsed and filtered to measure the absolute abundance of every unique TCRbeta CDR3 rearrangement. For each sample, productive Simpson clonality was calculated as the square root of Simpson's diversity index across productive rearrangements. TCRdb provides this immuneACCESS table in a form limited to in-frame rearrangements. Some clones are lacking; in checked studies, under half of them reflect an unresolved V gene, and why the rest are absent is not known. V and J calls and clone size are given by that table; D and trimming were obtained from the DNA. The table for this sample lists around 100,000 clones; roughly nine tenths of them were counted only once. The ten largest clones represent about 30% of the sample.

For this chain, trimming is 1 base at the V end and 1 base at the J end, and the number of junction bases without a gene match is 6. The CDR3 sequence holds 16 residues, the cysteine and phenylalanine included. The sequence is cut down to CDR3 DNA, 48 bases in frame from base 1. The CDR1 and CDR2 encoded by the germline V gene are SGHAT and FQNNGV. Each collaborating institution followed its own protocols to collect whole blood in K2EDTA tubes. For TCRbeta analysis, collaborators shipped samples in one of three forms: frozen whole blood, isolated PBMCs, or DNA extracted from either of those sample types.

Sequenced material: peripheral blood. The source is a woman aged 80 or over with acute or convalescent COVID-19. The chain couples TRBV11-2 to TRBJ1-2, with 7 junctional bases fitting TRBD1. Here is the DNA: TGTGCCAGCAGCTTAGCGCTGACAGGGAATAACTATGGCTACACCTTC. Its coded protein is CASSLALTGNNYGYTF. Reference TRBV11-2 and TRBJ1-2 genes cover what lies past the CDR3, so the full variable domain is EAGVAQSPRYKIIEKRQSVAFWCNPISGHATLYWYQQILGQGPKLLIQFQNNGVVDDSQLPKDRFSAERLKGVDSTLKIQPAKLEDSAVYLCASSLALTGNNYGYTFGSGTRLTVV.